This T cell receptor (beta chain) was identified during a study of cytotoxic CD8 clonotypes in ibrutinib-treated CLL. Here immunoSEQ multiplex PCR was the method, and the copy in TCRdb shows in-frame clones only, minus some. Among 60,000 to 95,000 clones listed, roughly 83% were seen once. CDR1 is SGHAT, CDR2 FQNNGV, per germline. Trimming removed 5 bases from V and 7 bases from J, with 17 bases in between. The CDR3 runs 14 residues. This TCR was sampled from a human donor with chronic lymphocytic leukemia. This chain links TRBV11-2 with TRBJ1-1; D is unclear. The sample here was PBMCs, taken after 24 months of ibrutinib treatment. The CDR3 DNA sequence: TGTGCCAGCAGCCACCCCAACCGGGTAAATGAAGCTTTCTTT. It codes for CASSHPNRVNEAFF.